This passage covers 3 T cell receptor beta chains from one sample sequenced in a study of blood T cell repertoires in COVID-19. Sequencing used immunoSEQ multiplex PCR; TCRdb keeps in-frame clones, though not all of them. The data hold 25,000 to 35,000 clones, with roughly 84% observed a single time. Sequencing was done on a sample of peripheral blood. The receptors here all came from a man aged 70 or older with active COVID-19.

V is TRBV2 and J is TRBJ1-1; D is ambiguous. CDR3 length: 12 amino acids. V shed 4 bases and J shed 0 bases, with 3 bases lying between them. Germline CDR1 is SNHLY and CDR2 is FYNNEI. The CDR3 here is CASSVLNTEAFF. CDR3 in DNA: TGTGCCAGCAGTGTCTTGAACACTGAAGCTTTCTTT. The full variable domain, with the rest looked up from reference TRBV2 and TRBJ1-1, is EPEVTQTPSHQVTQMGQEVILRCVPISNHLYFYWYRQILGQKVEFLVSFYNNEISEKSEIFDDQFSVERPDGSNFTLKIRSTKLEDSAMYFCASSVLNTEAFFGQGTRLTVV.

Comment on this clone: Other DNA sequences in the same sample also yield this CDR3. V gene TRBV24-1 combines with J gene TRBJ2-7; 9 nucleotides match TRBD1. Trimming at V came to 7 bases and at J to 4 bases, leaving 4 bases not matched to a gene. The germline gives CDR1 KGHDR, CDR2 SFDVKD. The CDR3 spans 13 residues. For the CDR3, the DNA is TGTGCCACCAGCCTTGGACAGGGGTACGAGCAGTACTTC. Translation gives CATSLGQGYEQYF.

This chain links TRBV10-2 with TRBJ1-2; D may be TRBD1 (5 bases). The CDR3 spans 14 residues. The ends were cut back, 2 bases at V and 5 bases at J, with 12 bases in the middle. CDR1 and CDR2 from the germline V gene are WSHSY and SAAADI. The CDR3 reads CASSEDSNSYGYTF. CDR3 nucleotide sequence: TGCGCCAGCAGTGAGGACAGCAATTCTTATGGCTACACCTTC.